This T cell receptor (beta chain) came from a study of T cell responses to AZD1222 COVID-19 vaccine. Measured with immunoSEQ multiplex PCR; TCRdb has only the in-frame clones, and not every one. There are 150,000 or so clones in the sample, with 2.2% held by the top ten. V was shortened by 3 bases and J by 9 bases, with 15 bases between the two germline ends. The CDR3 extends over 15 amino acids. CDR1 is LGHDT, CDR2 YNNKEL, per germline (reference sequence). Sample: peripheral blood. This chain joins TRBV3-1 (or the pseudogene TRBV3-2) and TRBJ1-6, with D possibly being TRBD1 (5 bases). The sequence was obtained from an adult in good health. CDR3 amino acids: CASSHTDGHGSPLHF. The CDR3 DNA reads as TGTGCCAGCAGCCACACCGACGGACACGGTTCACCCCTCCACTTT.